Below are 18 T cell receptor beta chains sequenced from a single sample in a study of T cell responses to AZD1222 COVID-19 vaccine (dated by TCRdb to about 2021). What the time point label conveys for this sample: about 28 days (+/-7) after the second vaccine dose. Receptor amplification or capture employed the immunoSEQ multiplex PCR assay. Held by TCRdb, this immuneACCESS table contains in-frame sequences only and omits some clones. Under half of the omission traces to an unresolved V gene where checked; the cause of the rest is unknown. Recorded for this sample are 50,000 to 65,000 clones; 81% of them occurred a single time. Clones ranked in the top ten supply 20% to 30% of the sample. The sample was peripheral blood, taken 28 days after the second AZD1222 dose. The source is an adult who received the AZD1222 COVID-19 vaccine.

The V call is TRBV6-2 or TRBV6-3, the J call TRBJ2-7; D call uncertain. From germline, CDR1 is MNHEY and CDR2 SVGEGT. V was cut by 5 bases and J by 3 bases, with 17 bases left in between. The CDR3 runs 15 residues. The CDR3 loop reads CASSPWVPYRYEQYF. For the CDR3, the DNA is TGTGCCAGCAGTCCCTGGGTCCCCTACCGCTACGAGCAGTACTTC.

This chain links TRBV12-3 or TRBV12-4 with TRBJ1-1; D is unresolved. This CDR3 is built from 12 residues. V dropped 5 bases and J dropped 8 bases, with 12 bases sitting between them. For the CDR3, the DNA is TGTGCCAGCAGTGCCCTGGACGGAGAAGCTTTCTTT. Translation gives CASSALDGEAFF.

This chain uses TRBV7-9 with TRBJ1-4; possible D gene TRBD1, 6 bases. This CDR3 spans 15 amino acids. From germline, CDR1 is SEHNR and CDR2 FQNEAQ (reference sequence). The ends were cut back, 3 bases at V and 6 bases at J, with 14 bases in the middle. The CDR3 DNA reads as TGTGCCAGCAGCTTTGGGCAGGGACAACATGAAAAACTGTTTTTT. Protein sequence: CASSFGQGQHEKLFF.

This clone was observed once. The chain couples TRBV2 to TRBJ2-1; 10 bases agree with TRBD1. CDR3 length: 13 amino acids. The germline gives CDR1 SNHLY, CDR2 FYNNEI. J lost 9 bases, V lost 9 bases, and 8 bases had no gene match. CDR3 residues: CASRTGGRSEQFF. The CDR3 DNA reads TGTGCCAGTCGGACAGGGGGACGGAGTGAGCAGTTCTTC.

This chain links TRBV6-5 with TRBJ2-7; 7 positions agree with TRBD2. In germline, CDR1 is MNHEY, CDR2 SVGAGI. V was pared by 5 bases and J by 1 base, with 8 bases of the junction left unmatched. This CDR3 region has 15 residues. CDR3 in amino acids: CASSPRSSGSYEQYF. CDR3 coding DNA: TGTGCCAGCAGTCCCCGCTCTAGCGGATCCTACGAGCAGTACTTC.

The rearrangement links TRBV7-2 to TRBJ2-7; 8 positions agree with TRBD2. V trimming: 7 bases; J trimming: 4 bases; junction bases outside the gene matches: 9. This CDR3 contains 14 residues. Looked up from germline, CDR1 is SGHTA and CDR2 is FQGNSA. The CDR3 sequence is CASTPPGLDYEQYF. CDR3 nucleotides: TGTGCCAGCACCCCGCCGGGACTAGATTACGAGCAGTACTTC.

The rearrangement uses TRBV25-1 and TRBJ1-2, with D unclear. Per germline, CDR1 MGHDK and CDR2 SYGVNS. The V gene lost 4 bases and the J gene lost 7 bases, with 16 bases spanning the gap. The CDR3 consists of 14 residues. The CDR3 here is CASSAEGIISGYTF. The CDR3 nucleotides are TGTGCCAGCAGTGCTGAAGGTATTATCTCTGGCTACACCTTC.

The chain is built from TRBV24-1 and TRBJ2-3, with 12 nucleotides matching TRBD1. Trimming removed 4 bases from V and 4 bases from J; junction bases left unmatched: 8. CDR1 KGHDR and CDR2 SFDVKD come from the germline V gene. The CDR3 covers 17 residues. In DNA form, the CDR3 reads TGTGCCACCAGTGACGCGGGGACAGGGGGCGCATCAGATACGCAGTATTTT. Protein sequence: CATSDAGTGGASDTQYF.

The chain carries TRBV24-1 and TRBJ1-5; 9 nucleotides line up with TRBD1. The CDR3 loop spans 16 amino acids. Germline V gene data show CDR1 as KGHDR and CDR2 as SFDVKD. V lost 4 bases and J lost 5; bases outside the gene matches: 8. The CDR3 DNA reads TGTGCCACCAGTGAAGCCGGGACAGGGCGGGATCAGCCCCAGCATTTT. Protein product: CATSEAGTGRDQPQHF.

The chain uses TRBV2 and TRBJ2-2, with TRBD2 identical over 10 bases. CDR3 length equals 15 residues. J gave up 5 bases and V 2 bases, and 2 bases lay outside the gene matches. Germline V lookup: CDR1 SNHLY, CDR2 FYNNEI. DNA of the CDR3: TGTGCCAGCAGTGAACGAGCGGGAGGGACCGGGGAGCTGTTTTTT. Translating gives CASSERAGGTGELFF.

V gene TRBV18 combines with J gene TRBJ1-2; D is unclear. Germline V CDR1 and CDR2: KGHSH, LQKENI. This CDR3 region has 15 residues. Trimming took off 2 bases at V and 0 bases at J, with 10 bases between the two ends. The CDR3 loop reads CASSPREGANYGYTF. The CDR3 bases are TGTGCCAGCTCACCAAGGGAGGGAGCTAACTATGGCTACACCTTC.

The chain is built from TRBV7-2 and TRBJ1-5, with D uncertain. Germline CDR1 SGHTA, CDR2 FQGNSA. CDR3 length: 14 amino acids. The V end was cut by 5 bases, the J end by 7 bases, with 15 bases between. The CDR3 nucleotides read TGTGCCAGCAGCCTCCACGGACCCAACCAGCCCCAGCATTTT. This translates into CASSLHGPNQPQHF.

This chain joins TRBV2 and TRBJ1-3; a weak D match, TRBD1 (5 bases). Trimming took off 4 bases at V and 0 bases at J, with 10 bases between the two ends. Germline CDR1 SNHLY, CDR2 FYNNEI. This CDR3 spans 15 amino acids. The CDR3 reads CASSVAGRSGNTIYF. The CDR3 DNA is TGTGCCAGCAGTGTGGCAGGGCGCTCTGGAAACACCATATATTTT.

J is TRBJ2-7 and V is TRBV18, with TRBD1 identical over 12 bases. The CDR3 contains 16 residues. The junction had 7 bases not matched to a gene; V was cut back by 2 bases and J by 5 bases. CDR1 and CDR2 from the germline V gene are KGHSH and LQKENI. The CDR3 DNA follows: TGTGCCAGCTCACCAATCGCCGGGACAGGGGGCCACGAGCAGTACTTC. This sequence encodes CASSPIAGTGGHEQYF. The whole variable domain, remainder taken from reference TRBV18 and TRBJ2-7, is NAGVMQNPRHLVRRRGQEARLRCSPMKGHSHVYWYRQLPEEGLKFMVYLQKENIIDESGMPKERFSAEFPKEGPSILRIQQVVRGDSAAYFCASSPIAGTGGHEQYFGPGTRLTVT.

This clone was counted a few times. The chain couples TRBV29-1 to TRBJ2-7; 7 bases align to TRBD1. Germline CDR1 is SQVTM and CDR2 is ANQGSEA. The CDR3 extends over 12 amino acids. V trimming: 7 bases; J trimming: 3 bases; junction bases outside the gene matches: 6. The CDR3 coding sequence is TGCAGCGCGGCGGCAGGGGGCTACGAGCAGTACTTC. Translating gives CSAAAGGYEQYF.

As to this clone: At one boundary the junction diverges from the germline segment, which might be a read error. This sequence joins TRBV5-4 and TRBJ1-1; D is possibly TRBD1 (5 bases). This CDR3 spans 14 amino acids. CDR1 and CDR2 (germline): SGHNT, YYREEE (reference sequence). This CDR3 is CASSSGLTESRPHF. The CDR3 nucleotides read TGTGCCAGCAGCTCGGGCCTGACAGAGAGCCGTCCTCATTTT.

The chain recombines TRBV7-9 with TRBJ2-3; TRBD1 is a possible D gene (5 bases). The germline V gene encodes CDR1 SEHNR and CDR2 FQNEAQ (reference sequence). The CDR3 has 13 residues. Trimming stripped 3 bases from V and 7 bases from J, with 11 bases between. CDR3 loop: CASSFTQGHTQYF. The CDR3 nucleotides read TGTGCCAGCAGCTTCACCCAGGGCCATACGCAGTATTTT.

V and J are TRBV4-3 and TRBJ2-7; no clear D. There are 14 residues in the CDR3. V lost 4 bases, J lost 5 bases, and 15 bases lay in between. Germline V gene sequence: CDR1 LGHNA, CDR2 YSLEER. The CDR3 protein is CASSRDLAFDEQYF. The CDR3 nucleotides read TGCGCCAGCAGCCGAGATCTGGCGTTCGACGAGCAGTACTTC.